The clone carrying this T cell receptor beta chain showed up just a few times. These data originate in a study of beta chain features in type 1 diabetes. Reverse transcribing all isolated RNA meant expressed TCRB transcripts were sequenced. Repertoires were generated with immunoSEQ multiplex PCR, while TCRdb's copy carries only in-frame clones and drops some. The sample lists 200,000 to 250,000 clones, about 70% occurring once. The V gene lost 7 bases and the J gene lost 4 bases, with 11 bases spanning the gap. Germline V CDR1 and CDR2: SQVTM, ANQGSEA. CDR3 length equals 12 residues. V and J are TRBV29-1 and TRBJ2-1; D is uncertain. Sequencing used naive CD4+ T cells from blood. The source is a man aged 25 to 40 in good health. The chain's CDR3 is CSGRDLYNEQFF. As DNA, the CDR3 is TGCAGCGGTAGAGATCTTTACAATGAGCAGTTCTTC.